This T cell receptor (beta chain) was identified during a study of cytomegalovirus exposure and HLA in healthy donors. Study findings and constraints: Several of the most significant clusters appeared linked to common viral pathogens, based on a later analysis. In a later analysis, TCR beta V- and J-gene trimming showed a link to a missense DCLRE1C variant.

There were likely unrecorded immune exposures, though donors were nominally healthy when sampled. CDR3 size: 12 residues. Per the germline V gene, CDR1 is SQVTM and CDR2 is ANQGSEA. V shed 4 bases and J shed 7 bases, with 12 bases lying between them. Comment on this clone: Its antigen is unknown.

This PCR relied on a set of 60 Vbeta primers and 13 Jbeta primers. Original methodology: A later analysis tallied about 80 million unique TCR beta chains, about 12 million of them shared. Profiling relied on immunoSEQ multiplex PCR, and the TCRdb table lists in-frame clones only, not all of them. V and J calls and clone size come straight from that table; D and trimming were deduced from the DNA. The data hold around 130,000 clones, with 65% to 90% observed a single time. The specimen was PBMCs. The clonotype comes from a man aged 50-60 years in good health and CMV-seronegative. The rearrangement links TRBV29-1 to TRBJ2-3; D may be TRBD2 (6 bases). The CDR3 sequence: CSVGLVGNTQYF. The DNA for the CDR3 is TGCAGCGTTGGACTAGTGGGAAATACGCAGTATTTT.